One sample yielded the 9 T cell receptor beta chains listed below, sequenced in a study of spatial heterogeneity in lung cancer. Time point described: sample taken at primary tumor resection. The authors sequenced whole RNA from tumor, nontumor lung or frozen PBMC without sorting. One entry per CDR3 protein results from TCRdb running MiXCR on the 5' RACE reads. The table shows 26,000 or so distinct CDR3 sequences, with 7.5% to 10% occurring only once. The material sequenced was PBMCs, taken at surgery. These receptors were collected from a female donor with early-stage non-small cell lung cancer.

Ten or more counts support this clonotype. The rearrangement links TRBV5-1 to TRBJ2-5, with TRBD2 identical over 7 bases. J was trimmed by 1 base and V by 2 bases; bases with no gene match: 2. In germline, CDR1 is SGHRS, CDR2 YFSETQ. The CDR3 totals 14 residues. The CDR3 sequence: CASSFGGVQETQYF. CDR3 nucleotide sequence: TGCGCCAGCAGCTTTGGGGGGGTCCAAGAGACCCAGTACTTC.

This clonotype has a count of ten or more. The chain joins TRBV27 to TRBJ1-3; D is possibly TRBD1 (6 bases). The germline gives CDR1 MNHEY, CDR2 SMNVEV (reference sequence). The CDR3 has 13 amino acids. V shed 6 bases and J shed 3 bases, with 9 bases lying between them. The DNA of the CDR3 is TGTGCCAGCAGGAGGACAGATGGAAACACCATATATTTT. Translation: CASRRTDGNTIYF.

Many counts were recorded for this clonotype. This sequence joins TRBV7-2 and TRBJ2-1; TRBD2 aligns across 10 bases. The junction had 15 bases not matched to a gene; V was cut back by 0 bases and J by 10 bases. The CDR3 runs 18 residues. From germline, CDR1 is SGHTA and CDR2 FQGNSA. The CDR3 nucleotides are TGTGCCAGCAGCTTAGCGCTTCGGGCTAGCGGGAGTCTGGGGGAGCAGTTCTTC. This translates into CASSLALRASGSLGEQFF. Together with reference TRBV7-2 and TRBJ2-1, the CDR3 gives the full variable domain: GAGVSQSPSNKVTEKGKDVELRCDPISGHTALYWYRQSLGQGLEFLIYFQGNSAPDKSGLPSDRFSAERTGGSVSTLTIQRTQQEDSAVYLCASSLALRASGSLGEQFFGPGTRLTVL.

This clonotype has at least ten counts. The rearrangement uses TRBV20-1 and TRBJ1-5, with 7 bases that match TRBD1. CDR1 is DFQATT, CDR2 SNEGSKA, per germline (reference sequence). The CDR3 is made up of 14 amino acids. V lost 3 bases to trimming and J lost 9 bases; unmatched junction nucleotides: 11. The chain's CDR3 is CSASDAGGGSPQHF. The CDR3 nucleotides read TGCAGTGCTAGCGACGCAGGGGGTGGATCGCCCCAGCATTTT.

This clonotype was found many times. DNA of the CDR3: TGTGCCAGCAGCCGTCGAACCCCCGGGGAGCTGTTTTTT. Translation: CASSRRTPGELFF. V gene TRBV3-1 combines with J gene TRBJ2-2, with D unclear. This CDR3 contains 13 residues. Germline loops: CDR1 LGHDT, CDR2 YNNKEL (reference sequence). V was trimmed by 4 bases and J by 6 bases, leaving 9 bases between them.

This clonotype was recorded a few times. This sequence joins TRBV7-9 and TRBJ1-2; weak D call: TRBD1 (5 bases). Germline values: CDR1 SEHNR, CDR2 FQNEAQ (reference sequence). Trimming removed 4 bases at V and 2 bases at J, with 14 bases between. The CDR3 loop spans 15 amino acids. The CDR3 reads CASSSLGGKNYGYTF. The CDR3, as DNA: TGTGCCAGCAGCTCTCTCGGGGGGAAGAACTATGGCTACACCTTC. The full variable domain, its missing parts supplied by reference TRBV7-9 and TRBJ1-2, is DTGVSQNPRHKITKRGQNVTFRCDPISEHNRLYWYRQTLGQGPEFLTYFQNEAQLEKSRLLSDRFSAERPKGSFSTLEIQRTEQGDSAMYLCASSSLGGKNYGYTFGSGTRLTVV.

This clonotype showed up many times. This chain connects TRBV20-1 to TRBJ2-5, with a tentative D call TRBD2 (6 bases). CDR1 and CDR2 from the germline V gene are DFQATT and SNEGSKA (reference sequence). The CDR3 length is 17 residues. Trimming removed 2 bases from V and 1 base from J, with 20 bases in between. CDR3 DNA: TGCAGTGCTAGAAGACTAGAAAACCCCCCCCGCCAAGAGACCCAGTACTTC. This gives the protein CSARRLENPPRQETQYF.

This clonotype appeared a few times. The gene calls are TRBV27 and TRBJ2-1, with 9 nucleotides matching TRBD1. CDR1 and CDR2 (germline): MNHEY, SMNVEV (reference sequence). This CDR3 is built from 16 residues. The ends lost 2 bases at V and 7 bases at J; junction bases unmatched: 9. The CDR3 DNA reads TGTGCCAGCAGTTTAGGGACAGGGACGGTTTCAAATGAGCAGTTCTTC. Encoded protein: CASSLGTGTVSNEQFF.

This clonotype has ten or more counts. The rearrangement uses TRBV20-1 and TRBJ1-1, with D uncertain. Trimming shortened V by 0 bases and J by 5 bases, and 13 bases separated the two germline ends. Germline loops: CDR1 DFQATT, CDR2 SNEGSKA (reference sequence). The CDR3 extends over 14 amino acids. CDR3 in amino acids: CSARDWGMRTEAFF. The CDR3 DNA follows: TGCAGTGCTAGAGATTGGGGTATGAGGACTGAAGCTTTCTTT.